Included here is one T cell receptor (beta chain) sequence, with context. This clone was observed a single time. Its antigen is not yet known. The input lacks base qualities; no much larger clone sits a single base away. The sample originates from a study of Ad26.COV2.S vaccination and SARS-CoV-2 variants (dated by TCRdb to about 2021). General notes on the study: Donors in the vaccine arm were drawn from COV1001, a multicentre, randomized, double-blind, placebo-controlled phase I-IIa trial testing Ad26.COV2.S in healthy adults. Ad26.COV2.S was administered intramuscularly at 5 x 10^10 or 1 x 10^11 viral particles, either as a single shot or as two shots given 56 days apart. The specificity and breadth of SARS-CoV-2-reactive T cell receptors after Ad26.COV2.S vaccination were assessed by TCRbeta repertoire sequencing. A total of roughly 32 samples were included in the TCR-sequenced set, comprising 19 Ad26.COV2.S vaccine recipients, 5 placebo recipients and 8 SARS-CoV-2 convalescent individuals. Trial participants were randomized into five groups of five, in which low-dose or high-dose Ad26.COV2.S was given once or twice, or placebo was given on both occasions. Throughout the experiments and outcome assessment, investigators stayed blinded to trial group allocation. The research as a whole found: Comparable non-spike TCR breadth was observed between vaccine and placebo recipients, consistent with only spike being contained in the vaccine. The study lacked the statistical power to compare responses across vaccine doses or regimens. The authors noted that total T cell responses may have been underestimated by the TCR breadth and depth analyses. Substantial breadth of spike-specific CD8+ and CD4+ T cell responses was reported after vaccination. Spike-specific TCR breadth was higher in Ad26.COV2.S recipients than in placebo recipients (P = 0.0014).

TCRbeta CDR3 regions were sequenced with the immunoSEQ Assay. After extraction, genomic DNA underwent amplification by bias-controlled multiplex PCR, followed by high-throughput sequencing. Under the source paper's analysis protocol: To quantify the absolute abundance of every unique TCRbeta CDR3 region, sequences were collapsed and filtered. Usable DNA was measured by amplifying reference genes present in all nucleated cells, and TCRbeta template counts were normalized to that usable DNA to estimate T cell fraction. Repertoire TCRs were annotated as SARS-CoV-2-specific by exact matching of V gene, CDR3 amino acid sequence and J gene to a known reactive TCR set. MIRA supplied the reference SARS-CoV-2 TCR set, which was filtered for enrichment in COVID-19-positive ImmuneCODE repertoires so that public or cross-reactive TCRs were removed. Using the MIRA antigens, annotated TCRs were further analysed by specific ORF or by position within an ORF. Depth was the summed frequency of annotated unique rearrangements, while breadth was defined as annotated unique rearrangements over total unique productive rearrangements. Two-sided Wilcoxon rank-sum tests were applied when comparing TCR breadth between groups. This immuneACCESS table, as held by TCRdb, lists in-frame sequences with V and J called but not all clones. Of the missing ones, under half trace to an unresolved V gene in checked studies; the others have no known cause. The DNA was the basis for D and trimming; V, J and clone size are from that table. Within this sample are 350,000 to 450,000 clones, with approximately 84% of them counted one time only. 2.5% to 3.5% of the sample belongs to the ten largest clones.

The CDR3 contains 10 residues, cysteine and phenylalanine counted. CDR3 DNA is the only sequence kept; it has 30 bases, read in frame from the first base. CDR1 and CDR2 are drawn from the germline V gene: KGHSH, LQKENI. V is clipped by 8 bases and J by 11 bases, and the sequence between their germline boundaries is 12 bases long. Taken with the paper, the label for treatment or condition translates to: roughly 19 received Ad26.COV2.S at low or high dose, single or two shots; about 5 received placebo; per-sample allocation not given. For vaccine and placebo recipients, repertoires were sequenced using samples collected on day 63 after the first injection. In Cohort 1b, roughly 25 adults aged 18-55 years were enrolled at a single site in Boston, USA, between 29 July and 7 August 2020. As a vaccine, Ad26.COV2.S was a replication-incompetent adenovirus type 26 vector that expressed a prefusion-stabilized SARS-CoV-2 spike protein derived from the original Wuhan strain.

This sample comprised peripheral blood, obtained in a trial of Ad26.COV2.S vaccine versus placebo. The rearranged chain carries TRBV18 and TRBJ1-1, with TRBD1 as a weak D call on 5 bases. This receptor was identified in a person between 18 and 59 years old who received the Ad26.COV2.S COVID-19 vaccine or a placebo. The CDR3 in this case is CASQDRQAFF. The DNA sequence is TGTGCCAGCCAGGACCGACAGGCTTTCTTT.